What follows are 20 T cell receptor beta chains derived from one specimen sequenced in a study of CD8 T cells in Susac syndrome. An amount of RNA that ranged from roughly 0.45 to 1 ug was reverse transcribed with random hexamers. MiXCR, applied by TCRdb to the immunoSEQ multiplex PCR reads, yields one record per CDR3 protein. The table includes about 180,000 distinct CDR3 sequences, nearly 97% detected once. Sequencing was carried out using CD4+ T cells from PBMCs. All receptors come from a human donor with multiple sclerosis.

V gene TRBV19 combines with J gene TRBJ1-1; 7 bases match TRBD1. The CDR3 consists of 15 residues. Per germline, CDR1 LNHDA and CDR2 SQIVND (reference sequence). J gave up 0 bases and V 5 bases, and 6 bases lay outside the gene matches. CDR3 bases: TGTGCCAGTAGTCAACCCGGGACAGTGAACACTGAAGCTTTCTTT. Translated, it gives CASSQPGTVNTEAFF.

The chain links TRBV29-1 to TRBJ2-3; no definite D call. Trimming removed 6 bases from V and 0 bases from J, with 13 bases in between. Germline loops: CDR1 SQVTM, CDR2 ANQGSEA. CDR3 length: 14 residues. The CDR3, as DNA: TGCAGCGTGACCCAACACAAAAGCACAGATACGCAGTATTTT. Amino acids: CSVTQHKSTDTQYF.

This chain joins TRBV2 and TRBJ1-2; possible D gene TRBD1, 5 bases. This CDR3 has 12 residues. The germline CDR1 and CDR2 sequences are SNHLY and FYNNEI. Deletions cut 4 bases from V and 5 bases from J, with 8 bases between. The DNA of the CDR3 is TGTGCCAGCAGTGGCCCAGGGTATGGCTACACCTTC. Its translation: CASSGPGYGYTF.

This clonotype is a singleton in its sample. V usage is TRBV3-1 and J usage is TRBJ2-1; possibly TRBD2 for D (6 bases). Trimming stripped 3 bases from V and 2 bases from J, with 17 bases between. This CDR3 contains 17 residues. The germline V gene has CDR1 LGHDT and CDR2 YNNKEL (reference sequence). The CDR3 region has the DNA TGTGCCAGCAGCCATCTGAGGGCGGGGCCACCCTACAATGAGCAGTTCTTC. It specifies CASSHLRAGPPYNEQFF.

The V and J genes are TRBV7-2 and TRBJ2-5; 8 bases are shared with TRBD1. J gave up 4 bases and V 5 bases, and 3 bases lay outside the gene matches. The CDR3 consists of 13 residues. Germline lookup yields CDR1 SGHTA and CDR2 FQGNSA. CDR3: CASSNDRGETQYF. The DNA for the CDR3 is TGTGCCAGCAGCAACGACAGGGGAGAGACCCAGTACTTC. Looking up the rest from reference TRBV7-2 and TRBJ2-5 gives the full variable domain: GAGVSQSPSNKVTEKGKDVELRCDPISGHTALYWYRQSLGQGLEFLIYFQGNSAPDKSGLPSDRFSAERTGGSVSTLTIQRTQQEDSAVYLCASSNDRGETQYFGPGTRLLVL.

CDR3 sequence: CAWKADIAPNEKLFF. CDR3 coding DNA: TGTGCCTGGAAGGCCGATATCGCCCCTAATGAAAAACTGTTTTTT. V usage is TRBV30 and J usage is TRBJ1-4; D remains ambiguous. Germline V lookup: CDR1 GTSNPN, CDR2 SVGIG (reference sequence). Trimming pared 4 bases from V and 3 bases from J, leaving 15 bases between. This CDR3 is built from 15 residues.

The chain joins TRBV20-1 to TRBJ1-1; D unclear. This CDR3 spans 15 amino acids. V lost 3 bases and J 0 bases, leaving 14 bases between the germline ends. CDR1 and CDR2 from the germline V gene are DFQATT and SNEGSKA (reference sequence). CDR3 in DNA: TGCAGTGCTAGCTTTGGACCCGCGATGAACACTGAAGCTTTCTTT. This codes for CSASFGPAMNTEAFF.

This sequence joins TRBV5-1 and TRBJ1-1; 7 bases line up with TRBD1. V gave up 2 bases and J gave up 4 bases; unmatched junction bases: 11. This CDR3 is built from 16 residues. In germline, CDR1 is SGHRS, CDR2 YFSETQ. In nucleotides, the CDR3 is TGCGCCAGCAGCTTCCAGCGACAGGGTTCAGGCACTGAAGCTTTCTTT. Translation: CASSFQRQGSGTEAFF.

This chain uses TRBV12-3 or TRBV12-4 with TRBJ2-2, with 11 bases fitting TRBD2. This CDR3 has 15 residues. Germline trimming cut 2 bases from V and 5 bases from J; bases unmatched to any gene: 1. The CDR3, as DNA: TGTGCCAGCAGTTTACGACTAGCGGGGACCGGGGAGCTGTTTTTT. It encodes CASSLRLAGTGELFF.

This chain links TRBV25-1 with TRBJ1-1; TRBD1 matches 9 bases. Germline V gene sequence: CDR1 MGHDK, CDR2 SYGVNS. V gave up 1 base and J gave up 4 bases; unmatched junction bases: 4. This CDR3 contains 15 residues. The CDR3 sequence: CASSESGTGFTEAFF. In DNA, the CDR3 is TGTGCCAGCAGTGAATCGGGGACAGGGTTCACTGAAGCTTTCTTT.

As concerns this clonotype: The junction departs from the called germline gene at one end, perhaps through a read error. The J gene is TRBJ2-7, the V gene TRBV4-1; 9 nucleotides align to TRBD1. This CDR3 region has 11 residues. The germline V gene has CDR1 MGHRA and CDR2 YSYEKL. Written as DNA, the CDR3 is TGCGCCAGCAGCCTACGGGACAGGGTCTTCTTC. The encoded protein is CASSLRDRVFF.

The gene calls are TRBV20-1 and TRBJ2-1; no definite D call. Germline loops: CDR1 DFQATT, CDR2 SNEGSKA (reference sequence). The length of the CDR3 is 11 residues. V lost 6 bases, J lost 10 bases, and 13 bases lay in between. CDR3 sequence reads: CSAILKNEQFF. The CDR3 nucleotides are TGCAGTGCGATCTTAAAGAACGAGCAGTTCTTC.

The rearrangement uses TRBV19 and TRBJ2-7, with 12 bases aligning to TRBD1. Germline V gene lookup returns CDR1 LNHDA and CDR2 SQIVND (reference sequence). CDR3 length: 17 amino acids. The trim removed 1 base at V and 5 bases at J, leaving 9 bases unmatched. DNA for the CDR3: TGTGCCAGTAGTATAGGCGCAGGGGACAGGGGGCTCGACGAGCAGTACTTC. Amino acid sequence: CASSIGAGDRGLDEQYF.

The chain joins TRBV20-1 to TRBJ1-1, with TRBD1 as a possible D gene (6 bases). The germline V gene encodes CDR1 DFQATT and CDR2 SNEGSKA (reference sequence). The V and J ends lost 5 bases and 1 base respectively, with 11 bases between them. CDR3 size: 13 residues. The CDR3 DNA is TGCAGTGCTTATACAGGGCAGAACACTGAAGCTTTCTTT. It codes for CSAYTGQNTEAFF.

The gene calls are TRBV29-1 and TRBJ2-1, with D unclear. Between the trimmed V and J ends, which lost 5 bases and 8 bases, there was a span of 13 bases. The length of the CDR3 is 12 residues. Per germline, CDR1 SQVTM and CDR2 ANQGSEA. CDR3 DNA: TGCAGCGTTTCCCAGGCTTCTGATGAGCAGTTCTTC. It translates to CSVSQASDEQFF.

The chain recombines TRBV6-5 with TRBJ2-5, with 9 bases lining up with TRBD1. The length of the CDR3 is 15 residues. Trimming removed 3 bases from V and 5 bases from J; junction bases left unmatched: 7. Looked up from germline, CDR1 is MNHEY and CDR2 is SVGAGI. The CDR3 region has the DNA TGTGCCAGCAGTTATGGGACAGGGAGTCAGGAGACCCAGTACTTC. Residues: CASSYGTGSQETQYF.

In this sample, this clonotype turned up once. V usage is TRBV5-4 and J usage is TRBJ1-2; TRBD1 aligns across 8 bases. Germline CDR1 SGHNT, CDR2 YYREEE (reference sequence). V trimming: 0 bases; J trimming: 3 bases; junction bases outside the gene matches: 4. CDR3 size: 15 residues. CDR3 protein: CASSLAGGQDYGYTF. The CDR3 region has the DNA TGTGCCAGCAGCTTGGCTGGGGGACAGGACTATGGCTACACCTTC.

J is TRBJ2-1 and V is TRBV4-2; TRBD1 agrees at 8 bases. Germline lookup yields CDR1 LGHNA and CDR2 YNFKEQ. The CDR3 is 14 amino acids. After removal of 1 base from V and 7 bases from J, the junction contained 3 bases not matched to a gene. CDR3 protein: CASSQGRQGNEQFF. For the CDR3, the DNA is TGTGCCAGCAGCCAAGGGAGACAGGGGAATGAGCAGTTCTTC.

The CDR3 region has the DNA TGTGCCAGCAGCCTGGACGTAGCCTCTTATGAAAAACTGTTTTTT. It encodes CASSLDVASYEKLFF. The chain links TRBV7-2 to TRBJ1-4; no firm D call. There are 15 residues in the CDR3. V was pared by 5 bases and J by 6 bases, with 16 bases between. Germline assignment: CDR1 SGHTA and CDR2 FQGNSA.

This clonotype was observed once. The chain recombines TRBV7-9 with TRBJ2-1, with TRBD2 as a possible D gene (6 bases). Deletions cut 5 bases from V and 3 bases from J, with 17 bases between. This CDR3 region has 16 residues. Germline CDR1 and CDR2: SEHNR and FQNEAQ (reference sequence). The CDR3 protein is CASSPSRGELYNEQFF. CDR3 DNA sequence: TGTGCCAGCAGCCCTTCGCGGGGAGAACTCTACAATGAGCAGTTCTTC.